The clone carrying this T cell receptor (beta chain) came up many times. Its specificity is unknown. CDR3 length equals 14 residues. CDR1 and CDR2 from the germline V gene are LGHDT and YNNKEL (reference sequence). Trimming took 0 bases from V and 4 from J, leaving 8 bases between them. This record comes from a study of identical twins. Study-wide results and limits: The authors drew conclusions from cross-sectional statistical analysis rather than following the same donors.

TCRdb independently ran MiXCR on the 5' RACE reads; one entry per CDR3 protein. The sample yields about 200,000 distinct CDR3 sequences, 6.5% seen once. The sample was also linked to a second study, of T cells expressing NK-cell markers.

The chain carries TRBV3-1 and TRBJ2-3, with D hard to call. The TCR was taken from a woman younger than 35 in good health. The material sequenced was CD8+ T cells sorted from blood. CDR3 amino acids: CASSQEGSADTQYF. CDR3 DNA: TGTGCCAGCAGCCAAGAAGGTAGTGCAGATACGCAGTATTTT.